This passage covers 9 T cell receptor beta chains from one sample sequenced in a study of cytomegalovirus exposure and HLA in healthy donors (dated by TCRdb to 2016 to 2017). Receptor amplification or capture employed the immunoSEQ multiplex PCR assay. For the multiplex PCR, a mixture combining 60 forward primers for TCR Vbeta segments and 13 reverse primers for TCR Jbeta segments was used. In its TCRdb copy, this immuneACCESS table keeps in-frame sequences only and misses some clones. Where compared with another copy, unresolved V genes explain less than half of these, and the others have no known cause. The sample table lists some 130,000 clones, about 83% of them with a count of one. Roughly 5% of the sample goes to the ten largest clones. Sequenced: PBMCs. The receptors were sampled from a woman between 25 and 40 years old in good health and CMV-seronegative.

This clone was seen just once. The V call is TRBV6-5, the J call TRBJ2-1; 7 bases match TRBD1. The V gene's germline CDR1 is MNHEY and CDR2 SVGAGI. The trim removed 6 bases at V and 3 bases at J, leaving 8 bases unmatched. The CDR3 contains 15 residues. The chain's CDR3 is CASRIDRVLYNEQFF. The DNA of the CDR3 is TGTGCCAGCAGAATTGACAGGGTACTCTACAATGAGCAGTTCTTC.

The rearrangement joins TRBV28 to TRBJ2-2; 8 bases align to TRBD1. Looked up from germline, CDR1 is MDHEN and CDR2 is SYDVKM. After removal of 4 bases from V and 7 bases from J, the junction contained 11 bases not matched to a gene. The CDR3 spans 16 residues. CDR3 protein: CASSSTPTGVGGELFF. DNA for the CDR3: TGTGCCAGCAGTTCAACCCCGACAGGGGTTGGCGGGGAGCTGTTTTTT.

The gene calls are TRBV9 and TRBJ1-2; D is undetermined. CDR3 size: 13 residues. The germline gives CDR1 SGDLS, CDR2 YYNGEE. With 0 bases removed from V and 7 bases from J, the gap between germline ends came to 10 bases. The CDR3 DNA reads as TGTGCCAGCAGCGTAGGAGTAGGAGGTGGCTACACCTTC. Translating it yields CASSVGVGGGYTF.

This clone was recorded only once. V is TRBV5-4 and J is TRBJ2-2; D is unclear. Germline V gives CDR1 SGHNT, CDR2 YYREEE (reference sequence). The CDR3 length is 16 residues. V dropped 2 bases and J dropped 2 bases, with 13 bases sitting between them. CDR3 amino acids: CASSFLNYLNTGELFF. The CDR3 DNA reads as TGTGCCAGCAGCTTCCTGAACTATTTAAACACCGGGGAGCTGTTTTTT.

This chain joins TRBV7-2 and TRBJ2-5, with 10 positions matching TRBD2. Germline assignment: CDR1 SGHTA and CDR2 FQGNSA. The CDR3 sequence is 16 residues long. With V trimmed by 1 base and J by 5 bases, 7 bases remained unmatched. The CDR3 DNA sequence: TGTGCCAGCAGCTTAGACACTAGCGGGATTTTGGAGACCCAGTACTTC. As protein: CASSLDTSGILETQYF.

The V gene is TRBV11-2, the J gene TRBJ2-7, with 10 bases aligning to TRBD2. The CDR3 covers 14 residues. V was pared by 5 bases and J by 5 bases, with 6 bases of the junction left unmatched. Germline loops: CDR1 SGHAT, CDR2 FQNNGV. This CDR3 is CASSQREGRDEQYF. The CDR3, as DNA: TGTGCCAGCAGCCAGCGGGAGGGCCGGGACGAGCAGTACTTC.

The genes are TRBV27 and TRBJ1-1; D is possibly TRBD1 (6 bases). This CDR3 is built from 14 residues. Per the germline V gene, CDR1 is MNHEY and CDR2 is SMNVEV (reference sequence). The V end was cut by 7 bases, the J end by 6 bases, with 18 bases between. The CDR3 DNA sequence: TGTGCCAGCACCAAGGGGGGAGGGCGGTCTGAAGCTTTCTTT. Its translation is CASTKGGGRSEAFF.

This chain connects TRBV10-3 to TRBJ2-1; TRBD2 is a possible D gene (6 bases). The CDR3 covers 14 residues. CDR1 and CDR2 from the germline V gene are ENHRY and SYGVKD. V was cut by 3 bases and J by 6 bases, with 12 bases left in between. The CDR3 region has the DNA TGTGCCATCAGTGAATCTAGGGGAGGCAATGAGCAGTTCTTC. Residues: CAISESRGGNEQFF.

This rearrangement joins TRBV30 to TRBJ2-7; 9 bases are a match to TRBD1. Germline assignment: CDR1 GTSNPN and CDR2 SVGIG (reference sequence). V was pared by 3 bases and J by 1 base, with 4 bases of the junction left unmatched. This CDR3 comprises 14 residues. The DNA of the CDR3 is TGTGCCTGGAGCGCCGGGACAGGGTCCTACGAGCAGTACTTC. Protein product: CAWSAGTGSYEQYF.